This entry lists 25 T cell receptor beta chains sequenced from one sample in a study of cytomegalovirus exposure and HLA in healthy donors. With 60 Vbeta and 13 Jbeta primers, the PCR was carried out. Sequencing used immunoSEQ multiplex PCR; TCRdb keeps in-frame clones, though not all of them. Of some 110,000 clones listed, 60% to 80% are singletons. The sample comprised PBMCs. These receptors were obtained from a man between 40 and 49 years old in good health and CMV-seronegative.

The V and J genes are TRBV25-1 and TRBJ2-7; 11 bases line up with TRBD1. Germline values: CDR1 MGHDK, CDR2 SYGVNS. CDR3 size: 16 residues. After removal of 3 bases from V and 7 bases from J, the junction contained 11 bases not matched to a gene. For the CDR3, the DNA is TGTGCCAGCAGTGACCCGGGACAGGGGGTATCGGGGGAGCAGTACTTC. It specifies CASSDPGQGVSGEQYF.

The rearrangement joins TRBV2 to TRBJ2-5; the match to TRBD2 covers 12 bases. The CDR3 is 15 residues long. Germline V gives CDR1 SNHLY, CDR2 FYNNEI. Trimming cost V 0 bases and J 4 bases; bases outside gene matches: 0. CDR3 nucleotide sequence: TGTGCCAGCAGTGAAGCGACTAGCGGGGGAGAGACCCAGTACTTC. This sequence encodes CASSEATSGGETQYF.

The genes are TRBV19 and TRBJ2-1; 7 bases map to TRBD2. CDR3 length: 15 residues. The V gene end was trimmed by 6 bases and the J gene end by 6 bases; junction bases not matched to a gene: 11. CDR1 and CDR2 from the germline V gene are LNHDA and SQIVND (reference sequence). CDR3 protein: CASSPLGGVINEQFF. For the CDR3, the DNA is TGTGCCAGTAGCCCTCTGGGGGGGGTCATCAATGAGCAGTTCTTC.

The chain uses TRBV7-2 and TRBJ2-1, with D possibly being TRBD1 (6 bases). Germline-derived CDR1 and CDR2 are SGHTA and FQGNSA. Trimming left V 1 base short and J 7 bases short, with 20 bases between. The CDR3 loop spans 17 amino acids. The CDR3 DNA reads TGTGCCAGCAGCTTAGAAGCGCCAGGGGTTAGGGGGAATGAGCAGTTCTTC. Its protein is CASSLEAPGVRGNEQFF.

This clone was observed a single time. The chain employs TRBV19 and TRBJ2-2; no firm D call. In germline, CDR1 is LNHDA, CDR2 SQIVND (reference sequence). The V end was cut by 3 bases, the J end by 1 base, with 6 bases between. The CDR3 has 14 residues. The CDR3 DNA reads TGTGCCAGTAGTATGTTCCTGAACACCGGGGAGCTGTTTTTT. Amino acids: CASSMFLNTGELFF.

This clone was seen more than once but under ten times. The chain combines TRBV5-4 with TRBJ2-5, with TRBD2 identical over 7 bases. CDR1 and CDR2 (germline): SGHNT, YYREEE (reference sequence). The CDR3 covers 15 residues. V lost 3 bases and J lost 4; bases outside the gene matches: 9. The CDR3 sequence: CASSYEMQRGETQYF. The CDR3 nucleotides read TGTGCCAGCAGCTACGAAATGCAGCGGGGAGAGACCCAGTACTTC.

The chain uses TRBV19 and TRBJ1-6; D not resolved. The length of the CDR3 is 17 residues. Trimming took 4 bases from V and 2 from J, leaving 15 bases between them. Germline CDR1 is LNHDA and CDR2 is SQIVND (reference sequence). CDR3 loop: CASSKGQVGTYNSPLHF. CDR3 nucleotide sequence: TGTGCCAGTAGTAAAGGTCAGGTCGGGACCTATAATTCACCCCTCCACTTT.

This clone was counted a few times. J is TRBJ2-6 and V is TRBV19, with D perhaps matching TRBD1 (6 bases). CDR3 length: 16 residues. The V gene lost 4 bases and the J gene lost 0 bases, with 10 bases spanning the gap. Germline assignment: CDR1 LNHDA and CDR2 SQIVND (reference sequence). The CDR3 protein is CASSKTGVSGANVLTF. CDR3 bases: TGTGCCAGTAGTAAGACAGGTGTCTCTGGGGCCAACGTCCTGACTTTC.

The sample holds one count of this clone. This sequence joins TRBV7-9 and TRBJ2-1; tentative D call: TRBD2 (6 bases). The CDR3 runs 16 residues. The germline CDR1 and CDR2 sequences are SEHNR and FQNEAQ (reference sequence). V lost 6 bases to trimming and J lost 6 bases, with 21 bases between them. Here the CDR3 reads CASSYFWGVTSNEQFF. The CDR3 bases are TGTGCCAGCAGTTATTTCTGGGGGGTAACGAGCAATGAGCAGTTCTTC.

V and J are TRBV5-1 and TRBJ1-4; D gene ambiguous. The germline gives CDR1 SGHRS, CDR2 YFSETQ. The CDR3 runs 16 residues. Trimming cost V 2 bases and J 4 bases, with 15 bases left between them. The CDR3 loop is CASSFEPSGYNEKLFF. As DNA, the CDR3 is TGCGCCAGCAGCTTCGAACCAAGCGGATATAATGAAAAACTGTTTTTT.

As DNA, the CDR3 is TGTGCCAGCAAACCTAACAGGGGCCCGAGCACCGGGGAGCTGTTTTTT. Protein: CASKPNRGPSTGELFF. The chain couples TRBV6-6 to TRBJ2-2; 7 bases are a match to TRBD1. The length of the CDR3 is 16 residues. The germline V gene encodes CDR1 MNHNY and CDR2 SVGAGI (reference sequence). Trimming at V came to 7 bases and at J to 4 bases, leaving 12 bases not matched to a gene.

V usage is TRBV6-1 and J usage is TRBJ1-2, with TRBD1 identical over 7 bases. The V and J ends lost 8 bases and 0 bases, in that order; junction bases with no gene match: 6. This CDR3 has 14 amino acids. Germline V gene lookup returns CDR1 MNHNS and CDR2 SASEGT. The CDR3 DNA reads as TGTGCCAGCCTACACGGACAGGCTAACTATGGCTACACCTTC. Amino acids: CASLHGQANYGYTF.

The chain is built from TRBV4-2 and TRBJ1-5; 8 nucleotides agree with TRBD1. The CDR3 spans 17 residues. V shed 1 base, J shed 0 bases, and the junction held 5 bases outside the gene matches. Germline V lookup: CDR1 LGHNA, CDR2 YNFKEQ. CDR3 sequence (DNA): TGTGCCAGCAGCCAAGGGGCAGGGGGCGATAGCAATCAGCCCCAGCATTTT. Translation: CASSQGAGGDSNQPQHF.

The V and J genes are TRBV11-1 and TRBJ1-1, with D possibly being TRBD1 (5 bases). With 5 bases removed from V and 1 base from J, the gap between germline ends came to 11 bases. Germline V gives CDR1 SGHAT, CDR2 FQDESV (reference sequence). The CDR3 extends over 14 amino acids. CDR3 loop: CASSPGVSNTEAFF. The CDR3 DNA reads TGTGCCAGCAGCCCGGGGGTCTCGAACACTGAAGCTTTCTTT.

The J gene is TRBJ2-5, the V gene TRBV19; 7 bases agree with TRBD1. The V gene's germline CDR1 is LNHDA and CDR2 SQIVND (reference sequence). Trimming removed 6 bases from V and 5 bases from J; junction bases left unmatched: 15. This CDR3 contains 16 residues. CDR3 DNA sequence: TGTGCCAGTAGCAGGACAGGCATCACTGTGGGGGAGACCCAGTACTTC. This codes for CASSRTGITVGETQYF.

V usage is TRBV5-5 and J usage is TRBJ2-7; tentative D call: TRBD1 (7 bases). CDR3 length: 15 residues. Germline values: CDR1 SGHKS, CDR2 YYEKEE (reference sequence). The ends were cut back, 8 bases at V and 7 bases at J, with 25 bases in the middle. The CDR3 DNA is TGTGCCAGGCCAGAAGGAGACAGGGAGGATGGGGAGCAGTACTTC. As protein: CARPEGDREDGEQYF.

The CDR3 DNA reads as TGTGCCAGCAGCTTAGGGACAACTAGCACAGATACGCAGTATTTT. Its translation: CASSLGTTSTDTQYF. The chain combines TRBV11-1 with TRBJ2-3; the D gene is possibly TRBD1 (5 bases). V dropped 1 base and J dropped 0 bases, with 8 bases sitting between them. CDR1 and CDR2 from the germline V gene are SGHAT and FQDESV (reference sequence). The CDR3 is 15 residues long. Full variable domain (rest looked up from reference TRBV11-1 and TRBJ2-3): EAEVAQSPRYKITEKSQAVAFWCDPISGHATLYWYRQILGQGPELLVQFQDESVVDDSQLPKDRFSAERLKGVDSTLKIQPAELGDSAMYLCASSLGTTSTDTQYFGPGTRLTVL.

To note about this clone: This specimen includes other DNA sequences encoding the same CDR3. The chain employs TRBV9 and TRBJ2-1, with 7 bases identical to TRBD2. Germline loops: CDR1 SGDLS, CDR2 YYNGEE. The CDR3 runs to 15 residues. The V gene end was trimmed by 0 bases and the J gene end by 1 base; junction bases not matched to a gene: 1. The CDR3 sequence: CASSVDGGSYNEQFF. The CDR3 DNA sequence: TGTGCCAGCAGCGTAGACGGGGGGTCCTACAATGAGCAGTTCTTC.

The chain uses TRBV6-1 and TRBJ1-2; D uncertain. Trimming removed 5 bases from V and 2 bases from J, with 9 bases in between. Germline loops: CDR1 MNHNS, CDR2 SASEGT. This CDR3 contains 13 residues. CDR3 bases: TGTGCCAGCAGTTCCACACCCAACTATGGCTACACCTTC. Its protein is CASSSTPNYGYTF.

The genes are TRBV5-1 and TRBJ2-7; 7 bases line up with TRBD2. J gave up 1 base and V 4 bases, and 5 bases lay outside the gene matches. The CDR3 is made up of 14 amino acids. Germline-derived CDR1 and CDR2 are SGHRS and YFSETQ. In DNA form, the CDR3 reads TGCGCCAGCAGCCCGACAGCGGGGTCCTACGAGCAGTACTTC. This sequence encodes CASSPTAGSYEQYF.

The chain employs TRBV15 and TRBJ1-2, with 9 bases aligning to TRBD1. CDR3 size: 14 residues. Trimming at V came to 5 bases and at J to 7 bases, leaving 8 bases not matched to a gene. Germline V lookup: CDR1 LNHNV, CDR2 YYDKDF (reference sequence). CDR3 amino acids: CATSLRDRVTGYTF. CDR3 DNA: TGTGCCACCAGCCTCCGGGACAGGGTAACTGGCTACACCTTC. The whole variable domain, remainder taken from reference TRBV15 and TRBJ1-2, is DAMVIQNPRYQVTQFGKPVTLSCSQTLNHNVMYWYQQKSSQAPKLLFHYYDKDFNNEADTPDNFQSRRPNTSFCFLDIRSPGLGDTAMYLCATSLRDRVTGYTFGSGTRLTVV.

The chain recombines TRBV27 with TRBJ1-4; the D gene is possibly TRBD1 (6 bases). This CDR3 spans 15 amino acids. V gave up 4 bases and J gave up 3 bases, with 12 bases separating them. Per germline, CDR1 MNHEY and CDR2 SMNVEV (reference sequence). The CDR3 reads CASSYSGASNEKLFF. The CDR3 DNA reads TGTGCCAGCAGTTATTCAGGGGCATCTAATGAAAAACTGTTTTTT.

The chain joins TRBV29-1 to TRBJ1-1, with 8 bases that match TRBD1. Losses at the gene ends were 4 bases for V and 4 bases for J; bases not matched to a gene: 5. Germline loops: CDR1 SQVTM, CDR2 ANQGSEA. The CDR3 sequence is 13 residues long. The CDR3 reads CSVVRGQGTEAFF. In nucleotides, the CDR3 is TGCAGCGTTGTCAGGGGGCAGGGCACTGAAGCTTTCTTT. The full variable domain, with the rest looked up from reference TRBV29-1 and TRBJ1-1, is SAVISQKPSRDICQRGTSLTIQCQVDSQVTMMFWYRQQPGQSLTLIATANQGSEATYESGFVIDKFPISRPNLTFSTLTVSNMSPEDSSIYLCSVVRGQGTEAFFGQGTRLTVV.

This clone has a single count. The rearrangement links TRBV5-1 to TRBJ2-7, with 9 bases matching TRBD1. Germline CDR1 and CDR2: SGHRS and YFSETQ. This CDR3 region has 17 residues. Trimming at V came to 4 bases and at J to 2 bases, leaving 13 bases not matched to a gene. CDR3: CASSTTRGTGSPYEQYF. CDR3 coding DNA: TGCGCCAGCAGCACAACCCGAGGGACAGGGTCCCCCTACGAGCAGTACTTC.

The chain links TRBV28 to TRBJ1-5; D may be TRBD1 (6 bases). Trimming cost V 2 bases and J 2 bases, with 13 bases left between them. The CDR3 contains 16 residues. Germline assignment: CDR1 MDHEN and CDR2 SYDVKM. The CDR3 is CASSLGERTGNQPQHF. CDR3 sequence (DNA): TGTGCCAGCAGTTTAGGGGAAAGGACAGGCAATCAGCCCCAGCATTTT.